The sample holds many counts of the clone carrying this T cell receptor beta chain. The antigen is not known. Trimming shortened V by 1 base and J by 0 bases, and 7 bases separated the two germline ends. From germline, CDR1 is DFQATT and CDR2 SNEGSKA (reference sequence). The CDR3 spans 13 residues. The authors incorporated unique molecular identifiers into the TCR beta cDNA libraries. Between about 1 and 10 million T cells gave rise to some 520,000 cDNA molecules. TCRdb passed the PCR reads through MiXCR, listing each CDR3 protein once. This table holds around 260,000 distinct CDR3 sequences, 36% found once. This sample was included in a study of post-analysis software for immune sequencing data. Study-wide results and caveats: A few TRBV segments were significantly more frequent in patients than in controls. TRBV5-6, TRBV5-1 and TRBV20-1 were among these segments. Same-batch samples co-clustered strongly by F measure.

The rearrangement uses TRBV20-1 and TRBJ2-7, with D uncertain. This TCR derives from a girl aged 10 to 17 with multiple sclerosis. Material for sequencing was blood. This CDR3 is CSARGTRSYEQYF. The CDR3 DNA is TGCAGTGCTAGAGGCACGCGCTCCTACGAGCAGTACTTC.